This T cell receptor beta chain was identified during a study of early T cells in non-severe SARS-CoV-2 infection. Germline values: CDR1 LNHDA, CDR2 SQIVND (reference sequence). Trimming took 7 bases from V and 4 from J, leaving 13 bases between them. The CDR3 spans 13 residues. Findings and caveats of the study: Matching with VDJdb favored anti-spike CD8 responses (missing private and CD4 specificities).

This clonotype showed up many times. The antigen is unknown. Individual cDNA molecules received unique molecular identifiers. TCRdb independently ran MiXCR on the 5' RACE reads; one entry per CDR3 protein. The data show roughly 40,000 distinct CDR3 sequences, roughly 5% seen once. The receptor's source is an adult who was a healthcare worker with PCR-confirmed SARS-CoV-2 infection or an uninfected control (not recorded which). The chain uses TRBV19 and TRBJ1-2; D possibly corresponds to TRBD1 (5 bases). Sequenced material: whole blood. The CDR3 nucleotides are TGTGCCAGTAACCATGCCGGGACCTATGGCTACACCTTC. The encoded protein is CASNHAGTYGYTF.